The present T cell receptor beta chain was sequenced within a study of cytomegalovirus exposure and HLA in healthy donors. Study observations and caveats: Association of a missense DCLRE1C variant with TCR beta V- and J-gene trimming was reported in a later analysis.

With 60 Vbeta and 13 Jbeta primers, the PCR was carried out. Clones were read by immunoSEQ multiplex PCR, and TCRdb kept only the in-frame ones, dropping some. Reported are under 65,000 clones; the ten largest clones contain about 12%. As regards this clone: Its antigen is unknown.

The ends lost 4 bases at V and 5 bases at J; junction bases unmatched: 19. CDR1 is SGDLS and CDR2 is YYNGEE in the germline V gene. The CDR3 contains 19 residues. This clonotype originated in a woman between 25 and 40 years old in good health and CMV-seropositive. The V gene is TRBV9, the J gene TRBJ2-1, with 9 bases lining up with TRBD2. Sequencing was performed on PBMCs. The CDR3 spells CASSLRGGTSKRPHNEQFF. CDR3 coding DNA: TGTGCCAGCAGCCTTAGGGGAGGGACTAGCAAACGCCCCCACAATGAGCAGTTCTTC.